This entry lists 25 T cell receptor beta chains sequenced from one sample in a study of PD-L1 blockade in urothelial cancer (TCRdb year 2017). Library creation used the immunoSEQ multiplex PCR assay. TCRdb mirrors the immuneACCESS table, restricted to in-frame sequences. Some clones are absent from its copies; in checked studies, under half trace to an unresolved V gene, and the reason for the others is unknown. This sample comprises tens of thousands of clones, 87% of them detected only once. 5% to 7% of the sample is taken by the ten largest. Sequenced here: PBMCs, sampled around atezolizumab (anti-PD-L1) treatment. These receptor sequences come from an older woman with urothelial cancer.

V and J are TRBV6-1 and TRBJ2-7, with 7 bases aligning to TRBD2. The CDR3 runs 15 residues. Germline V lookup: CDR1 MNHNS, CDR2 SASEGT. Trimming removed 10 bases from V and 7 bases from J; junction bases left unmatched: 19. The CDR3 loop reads CATRLGGEPAGEQYF. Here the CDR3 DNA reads TGTGCCACCAGATTGGGGGGGGAGCCAGCTGGAGAGCAGTACTTC.

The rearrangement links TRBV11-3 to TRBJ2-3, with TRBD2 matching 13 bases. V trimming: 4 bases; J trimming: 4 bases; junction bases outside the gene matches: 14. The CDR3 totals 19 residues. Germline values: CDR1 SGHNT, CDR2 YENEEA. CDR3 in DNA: TGTGCCAGCAGCTCCCTCGAAGGGGCCGGACTAGCGGGAGCAGATACGCAGTATTTT. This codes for CASSSLEGAGLAGADTQYF.

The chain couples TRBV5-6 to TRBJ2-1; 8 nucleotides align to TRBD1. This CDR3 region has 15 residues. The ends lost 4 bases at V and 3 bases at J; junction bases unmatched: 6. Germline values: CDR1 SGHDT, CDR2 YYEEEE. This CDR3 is CASSVRGHVYNEQFF. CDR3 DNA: TGTGCCAGCAGCGTCAGGGGGCATGTCTACAATGAGCAGTTCTTC.

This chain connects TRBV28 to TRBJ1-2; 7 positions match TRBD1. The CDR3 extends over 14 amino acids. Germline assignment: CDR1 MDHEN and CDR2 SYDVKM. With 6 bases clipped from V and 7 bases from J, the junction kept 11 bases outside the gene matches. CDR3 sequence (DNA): TGTGCCAGCAGACGGGGACAGTCTGTAGCTGGCTACACCTTC. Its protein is CASRRGQSVAGYTF.

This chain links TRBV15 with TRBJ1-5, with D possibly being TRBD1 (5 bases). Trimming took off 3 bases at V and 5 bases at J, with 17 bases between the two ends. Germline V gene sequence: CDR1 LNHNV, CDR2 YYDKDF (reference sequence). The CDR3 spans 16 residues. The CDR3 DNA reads TGTGCCACCAGCAGGACAGATGCAAGCCCCTATCAGCCCCAGCATTTT. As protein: CATSRTDASPYQPQHF.

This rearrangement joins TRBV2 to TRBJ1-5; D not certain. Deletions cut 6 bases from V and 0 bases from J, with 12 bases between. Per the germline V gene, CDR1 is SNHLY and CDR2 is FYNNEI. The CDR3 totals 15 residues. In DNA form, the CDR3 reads TGTGCCAGCAGCGGAGGGCCAAATAGCAATCAGCCCCAGCATTTT. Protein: CASSGGPNSNQPQHF.

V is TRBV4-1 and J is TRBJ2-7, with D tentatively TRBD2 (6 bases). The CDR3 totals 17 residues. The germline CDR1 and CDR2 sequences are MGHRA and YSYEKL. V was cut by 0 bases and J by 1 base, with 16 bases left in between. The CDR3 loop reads CASSQEQFGGGSYEQYF. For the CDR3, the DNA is TGCGCCAGCAGCCAAGAACAGTTCGGTGGGGGGTCCTACGAGCAGTACTTC.

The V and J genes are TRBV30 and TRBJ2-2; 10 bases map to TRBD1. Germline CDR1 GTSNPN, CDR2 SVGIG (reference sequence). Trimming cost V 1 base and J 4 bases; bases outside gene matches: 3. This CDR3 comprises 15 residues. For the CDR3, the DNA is TGTGCCTGGAGTGGGGACAGGGGAGGCACCGGGGAGCTGTTTTTT. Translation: CAWSGDRGGTGELFF.

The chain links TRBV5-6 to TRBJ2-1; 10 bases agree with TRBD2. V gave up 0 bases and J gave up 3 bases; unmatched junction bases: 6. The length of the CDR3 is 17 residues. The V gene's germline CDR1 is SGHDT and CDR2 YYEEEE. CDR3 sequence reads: CASSLAASGSIYNEQFF. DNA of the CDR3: TGTGCCAGCAGCTTGGCCGCTAGCGGGAGTATCTACAATGAGCAGTTCTTC.

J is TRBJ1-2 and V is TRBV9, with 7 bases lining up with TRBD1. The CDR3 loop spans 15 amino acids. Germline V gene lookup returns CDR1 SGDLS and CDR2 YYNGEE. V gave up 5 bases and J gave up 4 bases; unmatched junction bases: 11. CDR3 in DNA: TGTGCCAGCAGTTTAACAGGGGCCGCCGGCTATGGCTACACCTTC. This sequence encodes CASSLTGAAGYGYTF.

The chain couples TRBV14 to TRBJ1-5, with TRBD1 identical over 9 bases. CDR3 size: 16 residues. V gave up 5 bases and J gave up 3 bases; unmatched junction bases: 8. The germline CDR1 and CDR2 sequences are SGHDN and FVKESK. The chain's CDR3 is CASSTRQGVANQPQHF. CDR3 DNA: TGTGCCAGCAGCACACGACAGGGGGTTGCCAATCAGCCCCAGCATTTT.

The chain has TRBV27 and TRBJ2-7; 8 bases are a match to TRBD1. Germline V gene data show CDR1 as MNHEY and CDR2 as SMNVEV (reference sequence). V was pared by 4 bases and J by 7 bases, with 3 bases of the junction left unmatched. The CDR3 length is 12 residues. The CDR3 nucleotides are TGTGCCAGCAGTTCAGGGGACAGGGAGCAGTACTTC. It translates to CASSSGDREQYF.

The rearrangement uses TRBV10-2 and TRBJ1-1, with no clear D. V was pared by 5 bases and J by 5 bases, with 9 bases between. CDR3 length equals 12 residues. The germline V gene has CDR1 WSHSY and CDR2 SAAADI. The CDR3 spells CASSSRRTEAFF. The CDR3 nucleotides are TGCGCCAGCAGTTCCCGGAGGACTGAAGCTTTCTTT.

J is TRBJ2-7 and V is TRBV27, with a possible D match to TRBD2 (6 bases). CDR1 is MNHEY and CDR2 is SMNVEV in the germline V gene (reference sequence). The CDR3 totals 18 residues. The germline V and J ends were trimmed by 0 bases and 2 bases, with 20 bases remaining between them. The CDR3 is CASSLSPSWAGKTYEQYF. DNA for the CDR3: TGTGCCAGCAGTTTATCGCCTTCGTGGGCGGGAAAAACCTACGAGCAGTACTTC.

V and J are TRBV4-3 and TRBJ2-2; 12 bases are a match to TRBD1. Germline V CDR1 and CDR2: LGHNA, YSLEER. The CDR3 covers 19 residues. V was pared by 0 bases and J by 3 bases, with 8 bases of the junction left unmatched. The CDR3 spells CASSQELGQGAPDTGELFF. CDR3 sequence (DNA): TGCGCCAGCAGCCAAGAGCTGGGACAGGGGGCGCCCGACACCGGGGAGCTGTTTTTT.

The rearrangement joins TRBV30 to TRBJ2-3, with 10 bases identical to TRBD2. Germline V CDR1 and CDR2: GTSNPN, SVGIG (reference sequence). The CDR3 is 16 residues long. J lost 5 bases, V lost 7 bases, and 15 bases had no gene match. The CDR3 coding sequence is TGTGCCTCCAAGACTTGGCTAGCGGGGGCGGGAGATACGCAGTATTTT. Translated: CASKTWLAGAGDTQYF. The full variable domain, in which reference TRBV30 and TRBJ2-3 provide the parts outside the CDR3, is SQTIHQWPATLVQPVGSPLSLECTVEGTSNPNLYWYRQAAGRGLQLLFYSVGIGQISSEVPQNLSASRPQDRQFILSSKKLLLSDSGFYLCASKTWLAGAGDTQYFGPGTRLTVL.

The CDR3 DNA reads as TGCGCCAGCAGCGTAAAACCGACAGGGCGAGGCTACACCTTC. Protein: CASSVKPTGRGYTF. V is TRBV5-1 and J is TRBJ1-2, with TRBD1 identical over 7 bases. With 4 bases clipped from V and 8 bases from J, the junction kept 11 bases outside the gene matches. CDR3 length: 14 amino acids. Germline CDR1 is SGHRS and CDR2 is YFSETQ.

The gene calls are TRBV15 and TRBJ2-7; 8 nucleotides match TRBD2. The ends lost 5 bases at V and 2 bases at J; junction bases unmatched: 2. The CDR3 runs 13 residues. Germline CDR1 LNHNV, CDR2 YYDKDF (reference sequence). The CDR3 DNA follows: TGTGCCACCAGCGGGGGACTAGCCTACGAGCAGTACTTC. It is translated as CATSGGLAYEQYF.

CDR3 nucleotides: TGTGCCAGCAGCCACCCGGGACAGGCACGGTCTAGGGTATCTGAAGCTTTCTTT. It is translated as CASSHPGQARSRVSEAFF. The V call is TRBV5-4, the J call TRBJ1-1; 8 bases match TRBD1. Germline V gene data show CDR1 as SGHNT and CDR2 as YYREEE (reference sequence). Trimming at V came to 4 bases and at J to 6 bases, leaving 20 bases not matched to a gene. CDR3 length: 18 amino acids.

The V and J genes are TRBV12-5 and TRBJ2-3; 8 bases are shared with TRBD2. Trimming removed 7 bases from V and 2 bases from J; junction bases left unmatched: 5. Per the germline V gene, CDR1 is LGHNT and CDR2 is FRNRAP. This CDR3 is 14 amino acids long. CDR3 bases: TGTGCTAGTGCCCTCGGGAGGGACACAGATACGCAGTATTTT. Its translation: CASALGRDTDTQYF.

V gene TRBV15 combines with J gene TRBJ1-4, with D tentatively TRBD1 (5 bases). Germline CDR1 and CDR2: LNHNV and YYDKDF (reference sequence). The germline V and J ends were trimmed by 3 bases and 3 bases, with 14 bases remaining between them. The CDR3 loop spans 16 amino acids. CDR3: CATSRGGTSANEKLFF. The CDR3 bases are TGTGCCACCAGCAGGGGAGGGACGTCGGCTAATGAAAAACTGTTTTTT.

The CDR3 DNA sequence: TGTGCCAGCAGAACTATTTTGGACAGCTATGGCTACACCTTC. Protein sequence: CASRTILDSYGYTF. The rearrangement uses TRBV6-5 and TRBJ1-2, with D perhaps TRBD1 (6 bases). CDR1 and CDR2 from the germline V gene are MNHEY and SVGAGI. Between the trimmed V and J ends, which lost 6 bases and 4 bases, there was a span of 15 bases. This CDR3 has 14 amino acids.

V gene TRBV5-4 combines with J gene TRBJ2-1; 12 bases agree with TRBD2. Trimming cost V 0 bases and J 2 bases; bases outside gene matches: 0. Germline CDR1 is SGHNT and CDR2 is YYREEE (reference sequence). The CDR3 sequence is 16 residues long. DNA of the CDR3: TGTGCCAGCAGCTTGGGACTAGCGGGGGCCTACAATGAGCAGTTCTTC. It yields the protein CASSLGLAGAYNEQFF.

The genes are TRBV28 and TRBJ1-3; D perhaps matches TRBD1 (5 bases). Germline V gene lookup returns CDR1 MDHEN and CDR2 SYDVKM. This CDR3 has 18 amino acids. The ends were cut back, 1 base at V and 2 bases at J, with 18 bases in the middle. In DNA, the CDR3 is TGTGCCAGCAGTTTATATACGGCAGGGCCCCCCGCTGGAAACACCATATATTTT. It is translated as CASSLYTAGPPAGNTIYF.

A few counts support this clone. The CDR3 DNA sequence: TGCGCCAGCAGTGATCCCCAGGGGACCTACGAGCAGTACTTC. Its protein is CASSDPQGTYEQYF. The chain joins TRBV10-1 to TRBJ2-7, with D possibly being TRBD1 (6 bases). With 3 bases removed from V and 2 bases from J, the gap between germline ends came to 11 bases. The CDR3 totals 14 residues. CDR1 WNHNN and CDR2 SYGVQD come from the germline V gene (reference sequence).